The 25 T cell receptor beta chains presented below share a single source sample, sequenced in a study of blood T cells in healthy people across ages (dated by TCRdb to the mid-2010s). The method behind the library was 5' RACE. The sequencing machine was an Illumina HiSeq 2500. A second PCR of 7 to 11 cycles was run with a J-beta primer mix and a sample-barcoded 5' primer. Clones were called with MiXCR by TCRdb after fastp trimmed the public reads at Q25, and only in-frame beta chains were retained. Identical CDR3 protein sequences are pooled into one entry, listed with their most common genes and DNA. The sample data list about 800,000 distinct CDR3 sequences, and around 25% of these were observed just once. Together, the top ten hold 3% to 4.5% of the sample. The same sample was also used in a study of T cells of mothers and their children.

Sequenced sample: blood. The source is a boy aged 5-17 years in good health.

The J gene is TRBJ2-3, the V gene TRBV25-1; 8 bases line up with TRBD2. CDR3 length equals 14 residues. The V segment lost 7 bases and the J segment 4 bases; nucleotides outside the gene matches: 7. Per the germline V gene, CDR1 is MGHDK and CDR2 is SYGVNS. In DNA, the CDR3 is TGTGCCAGCAACCCAGCGGGGGCCGCAGATACGCAGTATTTT. It codes for CASNPAGAADTQYF.

The CDR3 loop reads CASSFSTWNTEAFF. As DNA, the CDR3 is TGTGCCAGCAGTTTTAGCACCTGGAACACTGAAGCTTTCTTT. The V and J genes are TRBV12-3 or TRBV12-4 and TRBJ1-1, with unresolved D. This CDR3 has 14 residues. Trimming left V 3 bases short and J 1 base short, with 9 bases between.

The chain recombines TRBV15 with TRBJ2-7, with D perhaps TRBD1 (5 bases). With 2 bases removed from V and 0 bases from J, the gap between germline ends came to 14 bases. The CDR3 contains 16 residues. Germline assignment: CDR1 LNHNV and CDR2 YYDKDF (reference sequence). CDR3 protein: CATSRSRVMSSYEQYF. The CDR3 bases are TGTGCCACCAGCAGAAGCAGGGTTATGAGCTCCTACGAGCAGTACTTC.

This chain uses TRBV20-1 with TRBJ2-3; D unclear. The CDR3 consists of 14 residues. Trimming removed 7 bases at V and 4 bases at J, with 18 bases between. Germline loops: CDR1 DFQATT, CDR2 SNEGSKA (reference sequence). The CDR3 DNA reads as TGCAGTGAGTCCGGACCCATAGTCGCAGATACGCAGTATTTT. It yields the protein CSESGPIVADTQYF.

This clonotype was counted ten times or more. The chain links TRBV5-5 to TRBJ2-1; 7 nucleotides match TRBD2. The germline gives CDR1 SGHKS, CDR2 YYEKEE (reference sequence). There are 15 residues in the CDR3. The V and J ends lost 4 bases and 3 bases, in that order; junction bases with no gene match: 7. CDR3 sequence reads: CASSLGLGVYNEQFF. The CDR3 coding sequence is TGTGCCAGCAGCCTAGGACTAGGGGTCTACAATGAGCAGTTCTTC.

V and J are TRBV5-1 and TRBJ1-6, with D possibly being TRBD1 (6 bases). This CDR3 contains 15 residues. The V end was cut by 0 bases, the J end by 6 bases, with 10 bases between. CDR1 and CDR2 (germline): SGHRS, YFSETQ. The CDR3 bases are TGCGCCAGCAGCTTGGAGGGACAACTTAATTCACCCCTCCACTTT. Translated: CASSLEGQLNSPLHF.

The rearrangement links TRBV5-5 to TRBJ2-5, with TRBD2 identical over 10 bases. The J call may be mistaken, given a closer DNA end match to TRBJ2-1. Germline V CDR1 and CDR2: SGHKS, YYEKEE (reference sequence). The CDR3 runs to 17 residues. CDR3 residues: CASTLSSASGSNNEQFF. CDR3 DNA: TGTGCCAGCACCTTATCGAGTGCTAGCGGGAGCAACAATGAGCAGTTCTTC.

This clonotype has more than one count but fewer than ten. The rearrangement uses TRBV5-5 and TRBJ2-6; D is unresolved. This CDR3 spans 16 amino acids. Trimming took 3 bases from V and 2 from J, leaving 12 bases between them. The V gene's germline CDR1 is SGHKS and CDR2 YYEKEE (reference sequence). The DNA of the CDR3 is TGTGCCAGCAGCTCCGACGTAGGAACTGGGGCCAACGTCCTGACTTTC. Protein: CASSSDVGTGANVLTF.

In its sample, this clonotype was seen a few times. The J gene is TRBJ1-4, the V gene TRBV7-2; a weak D match, TRBD1 (6 bases). Trimming took off 1 base at V and 7 bases at J, with 13 bases between the two ends. From germline, CDR1 is SGHTA and CDR2 FQGNSA. CDR3 size: 15 residues. CDR3 protein: CASSLGGGLREKLFF. CDR3 nucleotide sequence: TGTGCCAGCAGCTTAGGAGGGGGATTACGTGAAAAACTGTTTTTT. The whole variable domain, remainder taken from reference TRBV7-2 and TRBJ1-4, is GAGVSQSPSNKVTEKGKDVELRCDPISGHTALYWYRQSLGQGLEFLIYFQGNSAPDKSGLPSDRFSAERTGGSVSTLTIQRTQQEDSAVYLCASSLGGGLREKLFFGSGTQLSVL.

CDR3 sequence: CASSPSDGAFNEQFF. CDR3 DNA: TGTGCCAGCAGCCCTAGTGACGGCGCGTTCAATGAGCAGTTCTTC. The rearrangement joins TRBV7-9 to TRBJ2-1; D is undetermined. The germline V gene encodes CDR1 SEHNR and CDR2 FQNEAQ (reference sequence). This CDR3 is built from 15 residues. Trimming removed 5 bases from V and 6 bases from J, with 17 bases in between.

This clonotype has only a few counts. The chain employs TRBV10-3 and TRBJ2-5, with D uncertain. The CDR3 is made up of 15 amino acids. The V and J ends lost 3 bases and 1 base respectively, with 12 bases between them. Germline CDR1 ENHRY, CDR2 SYGVKD. CDR3 DNA: TGTGCCATCAGTGATATGTGGGCCGGCCAAGAGACCCAGTACTTC. Its translation is CAISDMWAGQETQYF.

The chain is built from TRBV5-5 and TRBJ2-7; 9 bases map to TRBD2. V shed 0 bases and J 6 bases; nucleotides not matched to a gene: 4. Looked up from germline, CDR1 is SGHKS and CDR2 is YYEKEE (reference sequence). CDR3 size: 14 residues. The CDR3 reads CASSLGGRDAEQYF. The CDR3, as DNA: TGTGCCAGCAGCTTGGGCGGGAGGGACGCCGAGCAGTACTTC.

This clonotype was counted a few times. The V gene is TRBV6-5, the J gene TRBJ2-5, with TRBD1 matching over 8 bases. Germline V gives CDR1 MNHEY, CDR2 SVGAGI. This CDR3 is 15 amino acids long. Unmatched junction bases numbered 4, after V lost 2 bases and J lost 2 bases. The CDR3 loop reads CASSYDRGAQETQYF. For the CDR3, the DNA is TGTGCCAGCAGTTACGACAGGGGAGCTCAAGAGACCCAGTACTTC.

The chain recombines TRBV7-2 with TRBJ1-5; D gene ambiguous. Germline V gives CDR1 SGHTA, CDR2 FQGNSA. The length of the CDR3 is 14 residues. Trimming cost V 5 bases and J 2 bases, with 10 bases left between them. CDR3 coding DNA: TGTGCCAGCAGCAATAGACGGGGCAATCAGCCCCAGCATTTT. Translating gives CASSNRRGNQPQHF. Drawing the rest from reference TRBV7-2 and TRBJ1-5, the complete variable domain is GAGVSQSPSNKVTEKGKDVELRCDPISGHTALYWYRQSLGQGLEFLIYFQGNSAPDKSGLPSDRFSAERTGGSVSTLTIQRTQQEDSAVYLCASSNRRGNQPQHFGDGTRLSIL.

Only a few counts were recorded for this clonotype. The rearrangement uses TRBV24-1 and TRBJ2-5; 8 nucleotides agree with TRBD1. The J call is doubtful: the DNA matches TRBJ2-1 better. This CDR3 contains 15 residues. CDR1 and CDR2 from the germline V gene are KGHDR and SFDVKD. The CDR3 region is CATSVDSTGVNEQFF. As DNA, the CDR3 is TGTGCCACCAGTGTCGATTCGACAGGGGTCAATGAGCAGTTCTTC.

This clonotype was seen more than once but under ten times. This chain links TRBV28 with TRBJ2-7; D might be TRBD1 or TRBD2, each matching 5 bases. Germline CDR1 MDHEN, CDR2 SYDVKM. Trimming removed 8 bases from V and 0 bases from J, with 17 bases in between. This CDR3 comprises 15 residues. In DNA, the CDR3 is TGTGCCAGCGGCCCGCCCGGGGCCAACTCCTACGAGCAGTACTTC. This translates into CASGPPGANSYEQYF.

CDR3 in amino acids: CSLDRESEKLFF. CDR3 DNA: TGCAGCTTGGACAGGGAGTCTGAAAAACTGTTTTTT. V gene TRBV20-1 combines with J gene TRBJ1-4; 8 nucleotides line up with TRBD1. This CDR3 region has 12 residues. CDR1 is DFQATT and CDR2 is SNEGSKA in the germline V gene (reference sequence).

DNA for the CDR3: TGTGCCAGCAGTTTAGGTGCAGGGAGTAACTATGGCTACACCTTC. It codes for CASSLGAGSNYGYTF. V and J are TRBV12-3 or TRBV12-4 and TRBJ1-2; perhaps TRBD1 as D (5 bases). V lost 1 base and J 1 base, leaving 10 bases between the germline ends. CDR3 length: 15 residues.

This chain joins TRBV7-8 and TRBJ2-6; 9 bases agree with TRBD1. The V gene's germline CDR1 is SGHVS and CDR2 FQNEAQ. CDR3 length: 17 amino acids. Germline trimming cut 3 bases from V and 3 bases from J; bases unmatched to any gene: 6. CDR3 in DNA: TGTGCCAGCAGCTTGGTACAGGGGGCCCGTGGGGCCAACGTCCTGACTTTC. Residues: CASSLVQGARGANVLTF.

This clonotype occurred a few times. The rearrangement uses TRBV29-1 and TRBJ2-1, with 10 bases fitting TRBD2. V was clipped by 5 bases and J by 0 bases; unmatched bases: 7. In germline, CDR1 is SQVTM, CDR2 ANQGSEA. The CDR3 extends over 16 amino acids. This CDR3 reads CSVLLAGRSSYNEQFF. In DNA form, the CDR3 reads TGCAGCGTTTTACTAGCGGGAAGGAGCTCCTACAATGAGCAGTTCTTC.

This clonotype came up a few times. The rearrangement uses TRBV6-5 and TRBJ2-7; 8 positions match TRBD2. V shed 2 bases and J 5 bases; nucleotides not matched to a gene: 8. Per germline, CDR1 MNHEY and CDR2 SVGAGI. CDR3 length: 15 amino acids. The CDR3 DNA is TGTGCCAGCAGTTACGGAGGAGCGGGAGTGGACGAGCAGTACTTC. This gives the protein CASSYGGAGVDEQYF.

This sequence joins TRBV29-1 and TRBJ2-3; 13 nucleotides align to TRBD2. The CDR3 loop spans 15 amino acids. V lost 6 bases, J lost 2 bases, and 5 bases stayed unmatched. In germline, CDR1 is SQVTM, CDR2 ANQGSEA. CDR3 sequence: CSVPTSGGHTDTQYF. The CDR3 region has the DNA TGCAGCGTCCCGACTAGCGGGGGGCACACAGATACGCAGTATTTT.

This rearrangement joins TRBV20-1 to TRBJ1-5, with D unclear. Trimming pared 7 bases from V and 2 bases from J, leaving 15 bases between. CDR1 is DFQATT and CDR2 is SNEGSKA in the germline V gene (reference sequence). This CDR3 contains 14 residues. This CDR3 is CSGSREGGNQPQHF. CDR3 bases: TGCAGTGGCTCTAGGGAAGGTGGCAATCAGCCCCAGCATTTT.

The V call is TRBV12-3 or TRBV12-4, the J call TRBJ1-4, with TRBD1 matching 9 bases. The length of the CDR3 is 14 residues. V gave up 5 bases and J gave up 5 bases; unmatched junction bases: 3. The CDR3 sequence is CASSTTGGNEKLFF. In DNA form, the CDR3 reads TGTGCCAGCAGTACGACAGGGGGAAATGAAAAACTGTTTTTT.

Only a few counts were recorded for this clonotype. The rearrangement uses TRBV4-1 and TRBJ2-7, with D perhaps being TRBD1 or TRBD2 (5 bases each). There are 14 residues in the CDR3. Germline V lookup: CDR1 MGHRA, CDR2 YSYEKL. V was clipped by 1 base and J by 0 bases, with 7 bases between them. CDR3 loop: CASSQGGPSYEQYF. The DNA for the CDR3 is TGCGCCAGCAGCCAAGGGGGACCCTCCTACGAGCAGTACTTC.